This is a list of T cell receptor beta chains from one sample in a study of OX40 agonist ivuxolimab in advanced cancers. Produced via immunoSEQ multiplex PCR; TCRdb's table is partial and in-frame only. This repertoire shows about 89,000 clones, approximately 91% found once; its top ten account for roughly 0.75%. The input for sequencing was CD4+ or CD8+ T cells sorted from blood, taken in a trial of the OX40 agonist ivuxolimab. These TCRs come from an adult with an advanced solid tumor such as melanoma, head and neck, liver or kidney cancer. Each CDR3 is given with its conserved first and last residue. A D gene is named only where the DNA matches it firmly. Where a row states a size, it is once, few, many or the class of an expanded clone; other rows omit it.

cdr3_aa cdr3_nt v_call cdr3_length clone_size j_call d_call
CATKASGTDTQYF TGTGCCACAAAGGCTAGCGGGACAGATACGCAGTATTTT TRBV6-1 13 once TRBJ2-3 TRBD2
CASSRNRDSPLHF TGTGCCAGCAGCCGAAACAGGGATTCACCCCTCCACTTT TRBV7-9 13 - TRBJ1-6 -
CASSQTGRTDTQYF TGTGCCAGCAGCCAGACCGGTCGCACAGATACGCAGTATTTT TRBV4-2 14 - TRBJ2-3 -
CAISGRDRENEQFF TGTGCCATCAGTGGCCGGGACAGGGAAAATGAGCAGTTCTTC TRBV10-3 14 - TRBJ2-1 TRBD1
CASSLTGQIYNEQFF TGTGCCAGCAGTTTAACAGGACAGATCTACAATGAGCAGTTCTTC TRBV27 15 - TRBJ2-1 -
CAWSVGPGQRITGELFF TGTGCCTGGAGTGTTGGACCGGGACAACGAATCACCGGGGAGCTGTTTTTT TRBV30 17 - TRBJ2-2 -
CASSVANYGYTF TGTGCCAGCAGCGTAGCAAACTATGGCTACACCTTC TRBV9 12 - TRBJ1-2 -
CASSQGLDNEQFF TGTGCCAGCAGCCAAGGACTAGACAATGAGCAGTTCTTC TRBV14 13 - TRBJ2-1 -
CASSESRTSGMSTGELFF TGCGCCAGCAGTGAGTCCCGGACTAGCGGGATGAGCACCGGGGAGCTGTTTTTT TRBV10-1 18 - TRBJ2-2 TRBD2
CARKDRLNTEAFF TGTGCCCGGAAGGACAGGTTGAACACTGAAGCTTTCTTT TRBV30 13 - TRBJ1-1 TRBD1
CASSLTGTGAEQYF TGTGCCAGCAGTCTGACCGGGACAGGGGCCGAGCAGTACTTC TRBV28 14 - TRBJ2-7 TRBD1
CASSLAITYNEQFF TGTGCCAGCAGCTTAGCGATAACTTACAATGAGCAGTTCTTC TRBV7-2 14 - TRBJ2-1 -
CASSLVGQGNTEAFF TGCGCCAGCAGCTTGGTGGGACAGGGAAACACTGAAGCTTTCTTT TRBV5-1 15 - TRBJ1-1 TRBD1
CASSLQGAAKNIQYF TGTGCCAGCAGCTTGCAGGGGGCAGCCAAAAACATTCAGTACTTC TRBV7-2 15 - TRBJ2-4 TRBD1
CAWSRTRGGETQYF TGTGCCTGGTCTAGGACACGGGGCGGGGAGACCCAGTACTTC TRBV30 14 - TRBJ2-5 -
CASSLLGGAEETQYF TGCGCCAGCAGCTTGTTAGGGGGGGCCGAAGAGACCCAGTACTTC TRBV5-1 15 - TRBJ2-5 -
CASSEVAGTGGFYEQYF TGTGCCAGCAGCGAAGTAGCCGGGACAGGGGGATTCTACGAGCAGTACTTC TRBV11-2 17 - TRBJ2-7 TRBD1
CASSQGIGVNYGYTF TGCGCCAGCAGCCAAGGGATTGGGGTGAACTATGGCTACACCTTC TRBV4-3 15 - TRBJ1-2 -
CASSVGTGGNQPQHF TGTGCCAGCAGCGTCGGGACAGGGGGGAATCAGCCCCAGCATTTT TRBV9 15 - TRBJ1-5 TRBD1
CAITGGAQGQPQHF TGTGCCATAACGGGAGGGGCCCAGGGGCAGCCCCAGCATTTT TRBV28 14 - TRBJ1-5 -
CASRSDRGHYEQYF TGTGCCAGCAGATCGGACAGGGGGCATTACGAGCAGTACTTC TRBV7-9 14 - TRBJ2-7 TRBD1
CASSGTSGNEQYF TGCGCCAGCAGCGGAACTAGCGGGAACGAGCAGTACTTC TRBV5-1 13 - TRBJ2-7 TRBD2
CASSSEGQGIDYTF TGTGCCAGCAGTTCAGAGGGACAGGGAATAGACTACACCTTC TRBV28 14 - TRBJ1-2 TRBD1
CASSGQSGNTIYF TGTGCCAGCAGCGGACAATCCGGAAACACCATATATTTT TRBV2 13 - TRBJ1-3 -
CASRGGLAGFYEQYF TGTGCCAGCAGGGGCGGGCTAGCGGGATTCTACGAGCAGTACTTC TRBV27 15 - TRBJ2-7 TRBD2
CASSSKLNTEAFF TGTGCCAGCAGCTCGAAACTGAACACTGAAGCTTTCTTT TRBV7-9 13 few TRBJ1-1 -
CASSVVGATAYNEQFF TGTGCCAGCAGCGTAGTTGGGGCAACGGCCTACAATGAGCAGTTCTTC TRBV9 16 - TRBJ2-1 -
CATKGQENTEAFF TGTGCCACCAAAGGACAAGAGAACACTGAAGCTTTCTTT TRBV19 13 - TRBJ1-1 -
CASSLGGINYYEQYF TGTGCCAGCAGTTTAGGGGGAATTAACTACTACGAGCAGTACTTC TRBV28 15 - TRBJ2-7 -
CASSKDSVLSYEQYF TGTGCCAGCAGCAAGGACTCCGTGCTGAGCTACGAGCAGTACTTC TRBV11-1 15 - TRBJ2-7 -
CASGAGGGNTIYF TGCGCCAGCGGTGCCGGTGGTGGAAACACCATATATTTT TRBV5-1 13 - TRBJ1-3 -
CASSLGGADTQYF TGTGCCAGCAGCTTAGGCGGGGCAGATACGCAGTATTTT TRBV7-9 13 once TRBJ2-3 -
CASSTSTGMSNEKLFF TGTGCCAGTAGTACCAGTACAGGGATGTCTAATGAAAAACTGTTTTTT TRBV19 16 - TRBJ1-4 -
CASMRGSGSYEQYF TGTGCCAGCATGAGAGGGTCAGGGAGCTACGAGCAGTACTTC TRBV6-1 14 - TRBJ2-7 -
CASSLATAGSGNTIYF TGCGCCAGCAGCTTGGCCACAGCCGGCTCTGGAAACACCATATATTTT TRBV5-1 16 - TRBJ1-3 -
CASGLEGAMTDTQYF TGTGCTAGTGGTTTGGAGGGGGCTATGACAGATACGCAGTATTTT TRBV12-5 15 - TRBJ2-3 TRBD1
CASRPPGPSPLHF TGTGCCAGCAGACCCCCGGGCCCCTCACCCCTCCACTTT TRBV28 13 - TRBJ1-6 -
CASSVGSSGGSYNEQFF TGTGCCAGCAGCGTAGGGTCTAGCGGGGGTTCCTACAATGAGCAGTTCTTC TRBV9 17 - TRBJ2-1 TRBD2
CASTTYPTGDYGYTF TGTGCCAGCACCACGTACCCGACAGGGGACTATGGCTACACCTTC TRBV28 15 - TRBJ1-2 TRBD1
CASSFPLLGPNEQFF TGTGCCAGCAGCTTCCCTCTATTAGGACCCAATGAGCAGTTCTTC TRBV5-4 15 once TRBJ2-1 -
CSVGEWAFF TGCAGCGTTGGAGAATGGGCTTTCTTT TRBV29-1 9 - TRBJ1-1 -
CAGRRQGKANYGYTF TGTGCCGGCCGGAGACAGGGAAAAGCTAACTATGGCTACACCTTC TRBV27 15 - TRBJ1-2 TRBD1
CASSSSGRANEQFF TGTGCCAGCAGTTCTAGCGGGAGGGCCAATGAGCAGTTCTTC TRBV6-5 14 few TRBJ2-1 TRBD2
CASSSLTSFYEQYF TGTGCCAGCAGTTCGTTGACTAGTTTCTACGAGCAGTACTTC TRBV27 14 - TRBJ2-7 -
CASSLSGAGTDTQYF TGTGCCAGCAGTTTATCCGGGGCCGGCACAGATACGCAGTATTTT TRBV27 15 - TRBJ2-3 -
CASSLGQENYGYTF TGTGCCAGCAGCTTGGGTCAGGAGAACTATGGCTACACCTTC TRBV5-4 14 - TRBJ1-2 -
CASSPPGLQETQYF TGTGCCAGCTCACCACCGGGGCTACAAGAGACCCAGTACTTC TRBV18 14 - TRBJ2-5 -
CASSQGGPNEKLFF TGCGCCAGCAGCCAAGGGGGACCTAATGAAAAACTGTTTTTT TRBV4-3 14 - TRBJ1-4 -
CASSGGLQETQYF TGTGCCAGCAGTGGAGGGCTCCAAGAGACCCAGTACTTC TRBV6-1 13 - TRBJ2-5 -
CASSYGTVYNSPLHF TGTGCCAGCAGTTACGGGACAGTTTATAATTCACCCCTCCACTTT TRBV27 15 - TRBJ1-6 TRBD1
CARSLFQYRLSSYNSPLHF TGTGCCAGAAGCTTGTTTCAGTATCGGTTGAGCTCCTATAATTCACCCCTCCACTTT TRBV5-3 19 few TRBJ1-6 -
CASSLWEGQGFEQYF TGCGCCAGCAGCCTCTGGGAGGGACAGGGGTTCGAGCAGTACTTC TRBV4-1 15 - TRBJ2-7 TRBD1
CASSLGHMGAYEQYF TGTGCCAGCAGTTTAGGCCACATGGGGGCCTACGAGCAGTACTTC TRBV27 15 - TRBJ2-7 -
CASGRGGSHEKLFF TGTGCCAGCGGCAGGGGGGGCAGCCATGAAAAACTGTTTTTT TRBV27 14 - TRBJ1-4 TRBD1
CASSEYGEGGSPLHF TGTGCCAGCAGTGAATATGGGGAAGGGGGGTCACCCCTCCACTTT TRBV6-1 15 - TRBJ1-6 -